Listed below are T cell receptor beta chains from one sample, sequenced in a study of immune characterization of retroperitoneal liposarcoma. TCRdb redid the calling of the PCR reads with MiXCR, one entry per CDR3 protein. Found here are about 1,500 distinct CDR3 sequences, 46% of them singletons; the top ten hold roughly 20%. Source material: tumor tissue. Receptors originate from a female donor with retroperitoneal liposarcoma. CDR3s include the opening cysteine and the closing phenylalanine or tryptophan. A D gene is named only where the DNA matches it firmly. For some rows the clone size is stated as once, few or many, or as a class when expanded; others skip it.

j_gene	abundance	d_gene	v_gene	CDR3aa	CDR3nt
TRBJ2-1	.	.	TRBV6-5	CASRRAGVETQFF	TGTGCCAGCAGAAGAGCAGGGGTCGAGACCCAGTTCTTC
TRBJ2-1	.	.	TRBV11-3	CASSLGIAEPSEDEQFF	TGTGCCAGCAGCTTAGGTATAGCGGAGCCCTCAGAGGATGAGCAGTTCTTC
TRBJ2-1	.	TRBD2	TRBV6-1	CASGTNLNEQFF	TGTGCCAGCGGGACTAACTTGAATGAGCAGTTCTTC
TRBJ2-1	.	.	TRBV10-2	CASSPGSLGDEQFF	TGCGCCAGCAGTCCGGGGTCATTGGGGGATGAGCAGTTCTTC
TRBJ2-1	.	.	TRBV6-1	CASRLTAAGTYNEQFF	TGTGCCAGCAGACTTACCGCAGCGGGTACCTACAATGAGCAGTTCTTC
TRBJ2-7	.	.	TRBV6-1	CASSEEGPGSSYEQYF	TGTGCCAGCAGTGAAGAGGGGCCAGGGAGCTCCTACGAGCAGTACTTC
TRBJ2-5	.	.	TRBV5-1	CASSLGVGQAEETQYF	TGCGCCAGCAGCTTGGGGGTCGGGCAGGCGGAAGAGACCCAGTACTTC
TRBJ2-5	.	.	TRBV7-2	CASTTSRDSQETQYF	TGTGCCAGCACCACTTCGCGGGACTCCCAAGAGACCCAGTACTTC
TRBJ2-7	medium-sized	TRBD2	TRBV6-6	CASSYSPTSGYNEQYF	TGTGCCAGCAGTTACTCGCCGACTAGCGGTTACAATGAGCAGTACTTC
TRBJ2-1	.	.	TRBV7-2	CASSIKETQFF	TGTGCCAGCAGTATTAAAGAGACCCAGTTCTTC
TRBJ2-5	.	TRBD2	TRBV7-6	CASSPLAGGVGGQETQYF	TGTGCCAGCAGCCCCCTAGCGGGAGGTGTTGGGGGTCAAGAGACCCAGTACTTC
TRBJ2-3	once	.	TRBV12-3/TRBV12-4	CASRAPDGMGYTAADTQYF	TGTGCCAGCAGAGCCCCGGACGGAATGGGGTACACAGCGGCAGATACGCAGTATTTT
TRBJ2-1	.	.	TRBV27	CAAGGETQFF	TGTGCCGCAGGGGGGGAGACCCAGTTCTTC
TRBJ2-1	.	.	TRBV12-3/TRBV12-4	CASSLDGYEQFF	TGTGCCAGCAGTTTAGACGGGTACGAGCAGTTCTTC
TRBJ2-1	.	.	TRBV7-9	CATTSIYEEYF	TGTGCCACTACGTCCATCTACGAGGAGTACTTC
TRBJ2-1	few	.	TRBV7-2	CASSSLPGSTNQETQFF	TGTGCCAGCAGCTCACTCCCCGGGTCGACTAACCAAGAGACCCAGTTCTTC
TRBJ2-1	.	TRBD2	TRBV6-1	CASSRLAGNNEQFF	TGTGCCAGCAGTAGACTAGCGGGGAACAATGAGCAGTTCTTC
TRBJ2-1	.	.	TRBV12-3/TRBV12-4	CASSLGRPGTLPLYEQFF	TGTGCCAGCAGTTTAGGACGGCCGGGTACACTCCCCCTCTACGAGCAGTTCTTC
TRBJ1-6	.	.	TRBV6-5	CASRRSGNSPLHF	TGTGCCAGCAGACGATCGGGGAATTCACCCCTCCACTTT
TRBJ2-3	few	TRBD2	TRBV7-2	CASSLGVGGGVTDTQYF	TGTGCCAGCAGCTTAGGGGTCGGCGGGGGGGTAACAGATACGCAGTATTTT
TRBJ2-1	few	TRBD2	TRBV27	CASSLRLAYNEQFF	TGTGCCAGCAGTTTGCGACTAGCGTACAATGAGCAGTTCTTC
TRBJ2-7	.	.	TRBV6-8	CAIRASTDNEQYF	TGTGCCATCCGAGCGTCCACGGACAATGAGCAGTACTTC
TRBJ2-1	.	.	TRBV6-1	CASSWGIRETQFF	TGTGCCAGCAGCTGGGGTATCCGAGAGACCCAGTTCTTC
TRBJ2-3	few	.	TRBV7-2	CASSLVGGDTQYF	TGTGCCAGCAGCTTAGTCGGGGGAGATACGCAGTATTTT
TRBJ2-5	.	.	TRBV7-2	CASSIKETQYF	TGTGCCAGCAGTATTAAAGAGACCCAGTACTTC
TRBJ2-1	.	TRBD2	TRBV7-2	CASSLKPSGTHEQFF	TGTGCCAGCAGCTTAAAGCCTAGCGGTACTCACGAGCAGTTCTTC
TRBJ2-1	large	TRBD2	TRBV6-1	CASSEGLAILPEQFF	TGTGCCAGCAGTGAGGGACTAGCGATTCTTCCGGAGCAGTTCTTC
TRBJ1-6	.	TRBD1	TRBV6-6	CASSYSQGGTGHSPLHF	TGTGCCAGCAGTTACTCCCAGGGGGGGACAGGGCACTCACCCCTCCACTTT
TRBJ1-6	.	.	TRBV7-6	CASRPQGGDSPLHF	TGTGCCAGCAGACCACAGGGAGGGGATTCACCCCTCCACTTT
TRBJ2-6	.	.	TRBV6-9	CASSYLSRRSSGANVLTF	TGTGCCAGCAGTTACTTGTCTAGGCGTAGCTCTGGGGCCAACGTCCTGACTTTC